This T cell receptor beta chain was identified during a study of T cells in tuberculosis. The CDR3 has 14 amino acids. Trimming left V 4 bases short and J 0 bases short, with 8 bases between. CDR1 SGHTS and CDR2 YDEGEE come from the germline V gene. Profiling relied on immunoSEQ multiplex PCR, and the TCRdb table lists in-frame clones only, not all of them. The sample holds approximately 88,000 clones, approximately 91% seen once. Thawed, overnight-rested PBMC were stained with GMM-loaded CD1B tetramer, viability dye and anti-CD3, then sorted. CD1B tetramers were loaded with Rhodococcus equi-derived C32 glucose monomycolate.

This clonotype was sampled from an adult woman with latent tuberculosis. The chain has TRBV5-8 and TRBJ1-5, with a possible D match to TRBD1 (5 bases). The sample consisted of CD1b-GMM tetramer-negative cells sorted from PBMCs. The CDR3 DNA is TGTGCCAGCAGCCCTGACAGTAGCAATCAGCCCCAGCATTTT. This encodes CASSPDSSNQPQHF.